Presented here are 26 T cell receptor beta chains from one specimen sequenced in a study of long-term antiretroviral therapy in people with HIV (dated by TCRdb to between 2021 and 2024). The immunoSEQ hsTCRB v3.0 assay was used at survey level resolution to sequence the TRB variable region. The table was pulled from immuneACCESS by TCRdb, which kept in-frame rearrangements only. Such tables lose some clones; where checked, under half of the loss comes from unresolved V genes, and the rest has no known cause. The sample data list tens of thousands of clones, and about four fifths of these were observed just once. 6.5% to 9.5% of the sample goes to the ten largest clones. The source was unsorted PBMCs, collected 0.4 years before starting antiretroviral therapy. The source of these receptors is a man aged 18 to 29 with HIV.

The genes are TRBV6-5 and TRBJ2-1, with D maybe TRBD2 (5 bases). CDR3 length equals 15 residues. V dropped 4 bases and J dropped 3 bases, with 13 bases sitting between them. CDR1 and CDR2 (germline): MNHEY, SVGAGI. The DNA for the CDR3 is TGTGCCAGCAGTTTTCTAGCCGGGAACTACAATGAGCAGTTCTTC. Protein sequence: CASSFLAGNYNEQFF.

The chain carries TRBV27 and TRBJ2-7; a possible D gene is TRBD1 (6 bases). The V end was cut by 3 bases, the J end by 2 bases, with 26 bases between. CDR1 MNHEY and CDR2 SMNVEV come from the germline V gene (reference sequence). There are 19 residues in the CDR3. As DNA, the CDR3 is TGTGCCAGCAGTTTCTCGGCGTTAGGACGGACAGAGCAAACCTACGAGCAGTACTTC. Its protein is CASSFSALGRTEQTYEQYF.

The V call is TRBV4-1, the J call TRBJ2-7; D might be TRBD2 (6 bases). Germline values: CDR1 MGHRA, CDR2 YSYEKL. The CDR3 is 14 residues long. The V gene lost 1 base and the J gene lost 5 bases, with 12 bases spanning the gap. The CDR3 DNA sequence: TGCGCCAGCAGCCAAGTGGAGGGGACCCACGAGCAGTACTTC. Protein sequence: CASSQVEGTHEQYF.

The chain uses TRBV27 and TRBJ1-2; tentatively, D is TRBD1 (6 bases). V was shortened by 4 bases and J by 5 bases, with 23 bases between the two germline ends. The V gene's germline CDR1 is MNHEY and CDR2 SMNVEV (reference sequence). This CDR3 comprises 17 residues. The CDR3 nucleotides are TGTGCCAGCAGTTCCGGGACGGCTCGAGGGGGTTGGTATGGCTACACCTTC. Translated, it gives CASSSGTARGGWYGYTF.

This chain uses TRBV7-9 with TRBJ1-3; D perhaps matches TRBD1 (5 bases). Trimming pared 4 bases from V and 1 base from J, leaving 5 bases between. The CDR3 contains 13 residues. Germline V CDR1 and CDR2: SEHNR, FQNEAQ (reference sequence). The CDR3 sequence: CASSSGSGNTIYF. The CDR3 nucleotides are TGTGCCAGCAGCTCAGGGTCTGGAAACACCATATATTTT.

The chain has TRBV19 and TRBJ2-1; TRBD2 agrees at 8 bases. This CDR3 region has 16 residues. Germline values: CDR1 LNHDA, CDR2 SQIVND (reference sequence). Losses at the gene ends were 1 base for V and 6 bases for J; bases not matched to a gene: 8. CDR3 amino acids: CASSIVASGGVNEQFF. CDR3 nucleotides: TGTGCCAGTAGTATAGTAGCGAGCGGGGGAGTCAATGAGCAGTTCTTC.

The chain links TRBV6-5 to TRBJ1-2; tentative D call: TRBD1 (5 bases). There are 16 residues in the CDR3. Deletions cut 4 bases from V and 1 base from J, with 16 bases between. The germline CDR1 and CDR2 sequences are MNHEY and SVGAGI. The CDR3 DNA reads as TGTGCCAGCAGTTCTCGGTGGGGGGATCGTAACTATGGCTACACCTTC. It translates to CASSSRWGDRNYGYTF.

CDR3: CASSGKNRGPDTEAFF. CDR3 nucleotide sequence: TGTGCCAGCAGCGGAAAGAACAGGGGCCCGGACACTGAAGCTTTCTTT. This chain uses TRBV9 with TRBJ1-1; 7 nucleotides align to TRBD1. The ends lost 3 bases at V and 3 bases at J; junction bases unmatched: 11. This CDR3 has 16 residues. Germline V gives CDR1 SGDLS, CDR2 YYNGEE.

This clone occurred a few times. The chain carries TRBV15 and TRBJ2-6; D is possibly TRBD1 or TRBD2 (5 bases each). CDR1 and CDR2 (germline): LNHNV, YYDKDF (reference sequence). The V end lost 5 bases, the J end lost 4 bases, and 15 bases lay between the germline ends. This CDR3 spans 16 amino acids. CDR3 in amino acids: CATSGDGASGANVLTF. CDR3 coding DNA: TGTGCCACCAGCGGGGACGGCGCTTCAGGGGCCAACGTCCTGACTTTC.

The V call is TRBV2, the J call TRBJ2-3, with TRBD2 identical over 7 bases. Germline CDR1 is SNHLY and CDR2 is FYNNEI. This CDR3 region has 14 residues. The J segment lost 3 bases and the V segment lost 5 bases, leaving 5 bases of the junction unmatched. DNA for the CDR3: TGTGCCAGCAGTCTGGGGGGACTAACAGATACGCAGTATTTT. As protein: CASSLGGLTDTQYF.

The J gene is TRBJ1-1, the V gene TRBV10-1; TRBD1 aligns across 8 bases. Germline lookup yields CDR1 WNHNN and CDR2 SYGVQD (reference sequence). J lost 3 bases, V lost 8 bases, and 14 bases had no gene match. The CDR3 loop spans 16 amino acids. The CDR3 is CASSAHPDRGYTEAFF. In DNA, the CDR3 is TGCGCCAGCTCAGCCCACCCTGACAGGGGATACACTGAAGCTTTCTTT.

The gene calls are TRBV5-1 and TRBJ2-5; the match to TRBD2 covers 7 bases. The CDR3 totals 16 residues. V lost 4 bases, J lost 1 base, and 10 bases stayed unmatched. Looked up from germline, CDR1 is SGHRS and CDR2 is YFSETQ. The CDR3 DNA reads TGCGCCAGCAGCCGTACTGGCGGGGGTTTCCAAGAGACCCAGTACTTC. It encodes CASSRTGGGFQETQYF.

J is TRBJ2-1 and V is TRBV4-3, with 10 bases that match TRBD2. The CDR3 contains 16 residues. The junction had 12 bases not matched to a gene; V was cut back by 0 bases and J by 13 bases. Germline CDR1 and CDR2: LGHNA and YSLEER. The CDR3 spells CASSQEGFSGRGEQFF. The CDR3 DNA reads TGCGCCAGCAGCCAAGAAGGCTTCAGCGGGAGGGGAGAACAGTTCTTC.

V and J are TRBV9 and TRBJ2-1, with 8 bases aligning to TRBD1. This CDR3 is 16 amino acids long. Germline V gives CDR1 SGDLS, CDR2 YYNGEE. V lost 4 bases and J lost 6; bases outside the gene matches: 12. The CDR3 spells CASSPRRQGLANEQFF. CDR3 DNA sequence: TGTGCCAGCAGCCCACGCCGACAGGGGCTGGCCAATGAGCAGTTCTTC.

The chain links TRBV28 to TRBJ2-1; D may be TRBD1 (6 bases). CDR1 MDHEN and CDR2 SYDVKM come from the germline V gene. V was shortened by 7 bases and J by 0 bases, with 10 bases between the two germline ends. The CDR3 sequence is 14 residues long. The CDR3 loop reads CASNQGSSYNEQFF. The CDR3 bases are TGTGCCAGCAACCAGGGGAGCTCCTACAATGAGCAGTTCTTC.

The sample holds a few counts of this clone. CDR3 DNA: TGTGCCAGCAGTGAAGCGGGGGGCCCCACAGATACGCAGTATTTT. Its protein is CASSEAGGPTDTQYF. The chain carries TRBV6-1 and TRBJ2-3; D possibly matches TRBD1 or TRBD2 (6 bases each). V was cut by 0 bases and J by 2 bases, with 9 bases left in between. CDR3 length: 15 residues. The germline gives CDR1 MNHNS, CDR2 SASEGT.

This chain links TRBV6-1 with TRBJ2-2; D gene uncertain. This CDR3 spans 13 amino acids. The V end lost 0 bases, the J end lost 8 bases, and 7 bases lay between the germline ends. Germline V lookup: CDR1 MNHNS, CDR2 SASEGT. The CDR3 reads CASSEAVRGELFF. DNA of the CDR3: TGTGCCAGCAGTGAAGCCGTTCGAGGGGAGCTGTTTTTT.

CDR3 sequence reads: CASSLPGSGQVGADTQYF. The CDR3 DNA follows: TGCGCCAGCAGCTTGCCAGGGAGCGGCCAGGTCGGGGCAGATACGCAGTATTTT. J is TRBJ2-3 and V is TRBV5-1; either TRBD1 or TRBD2 may fit D (5 bases each). CDR3 size: 18 residues. In germline, CDR1 is SGHRS, CDR2 YFSETQ. Trimming stripped 1 base from V and 4 bases from J, with 22 bases between.

The V and J genes are TRBV7-2 and TRBJ1-2; 10 positions agree with TRBD1. With V trimmed by 5 bases and J by 5 bases, 5 bases remained unmatched. Germline values: CDR1 SGHTA, CDR2 FQGNSA. The CDR3 spans 14 residues. The CDR3 protein is CASSRGQGEYGYTF. The CDR3 DNA is TGTGCCAGCAGCCGTGGACAGGGGGAATATGGCTACACCTTC.

The J gene is TRBJ2-7, the V gene TRBV28, with 9 bases aligning to TRBD1. The ends lost 6 bases at V and 2 bases at J; junction bases unmatched: 8. This CDR3 comprises 15 residues. Germline-derived CDR1 and CDR2 are MDHEN and SYDVKM. CDR3 residues: CASSLSGTGTYEQYF. CDR3 nucleotide sequence: TGTGCCAGCAGCCTCTCCGGGACAGGGACCTACGAGCAGTACTTC.

In this sample, this clone turned up a few times. The chain links TRBV14 to TRBJ1-2; 10 bases map to TRBD1. The CDR3 loop spans 13 amino acids. The germline gives CDR1 SGHDN, CDR2 FVKESK. After removal of 5 bases from V and 7 bases from J, the junction contained 4 bases not matched to a gene. The CDR3 DNA follows: TGTGCCAGCAGCGGACAGGGGGTGAGTGGCTACACCTTC. Translating gives CASSGQGVSGYTF.

The chain links TRBV5-6 to TRBJ2-7, with D possibly TRBD1 on 6 matching bases. This CDR3 comprises 15 residues. Germline V gives CDR1 SGHDT, CDR2 YYEEEE. V was cut by 4 bases and J by 2 bases, with 16 bases left in between. CDR3 nucleotides: TGTGCCAGCAGCCTCTGGGGGACATATCCCTACGAGCAGTACTTC. Translated: CASSLWGTYPYEQYF.

J is TRBJ1-1 and V is TRBV6-5, with 7 nucleotides matching TRBD1. The V and J ends lost 8 bases and 0 bases, in that order; junction bases with no gene match: 3. The CDR3 has 13 residues. The germline V gene encodes CDR1 MNHEY and CDR2 SVGAGI. The CDR3 coding sequence is TGTGCCAGCGGGGGACAGTTGAACACTGAAGCTTTCTTT. Its protein is CASGGQLNTEAFF.

This rearrangement joins TRBV4-2 to TRBJ2-1, with D unclear. Germline CDR1 reads LGHNA; CDR2 reads YNFKEQ. The CDR3 contains 12 residues. The V end was cut by 0 bases, the J end by 8 bases, with 5 bases between. CDR3 bases: TGTGCCAGCAGCCAAGAGCGTGATGAGCAGTTCTTC. The encoded protein is CASSQERDEQFF.

V and J are TRBV5-4 and TRBJ2-2; 8 positions match TRBD1. Germline values: CDR1 SGHNT, CDR2 YYREEE (reference sequence). Trimming cost V 1 base and J 0 bases; bases outside gene matches: 2. The CDR3 spans 16 residues. CDR3 coding DNA: TGTGCCAGCAGCTTGATGACAGGGGCGAACACCGGGGAGCTGTTTTTT. Protein sequence: CASSLMTGANTGELFF.

This clone has only one observation. The chain's CDR3 is CASSVENVSGRETQYF. In DNA form, the CDR3 reads TGTGCCAGCAGCGTAGAGAATGTAAGCGGGAGGGAGACCCAGTACTTC. The chain uses TRBV9 and TRBJ2-5; the match to TRBD2 covers 9 bases. CDR1 and CDR2 (germline): SGDLS, YYNGEE. J was trimmed by 5 bases and V by 0 bases; bases with no gene match: 8. The CDR3 consists of 16 residues. Full variable domain (rest looked up from reference TRBV9 and TRBJ2-5): DSGVTQTPKHLITATGQRVTLRCSPRSGDLSVYWYQQSLDQGLQFLIQYYNGEERAKGNILERFSAQQFPDLHSELNLSSLELGDSALYFCASSVENVSGRETQYFGPGTRLLVL.